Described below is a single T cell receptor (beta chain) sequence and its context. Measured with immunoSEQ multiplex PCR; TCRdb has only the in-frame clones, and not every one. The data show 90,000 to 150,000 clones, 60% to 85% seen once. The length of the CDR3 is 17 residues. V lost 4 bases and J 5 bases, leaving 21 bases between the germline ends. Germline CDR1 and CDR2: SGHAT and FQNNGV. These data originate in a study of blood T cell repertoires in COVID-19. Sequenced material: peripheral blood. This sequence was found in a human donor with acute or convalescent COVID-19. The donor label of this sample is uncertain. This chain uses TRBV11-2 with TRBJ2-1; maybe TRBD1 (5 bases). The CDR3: CASSSLDLWAGNNEQFF. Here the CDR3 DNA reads TGTGCCAGCAGCTCACTCGATCTATGGGCAGGGAACAATGAGCAGTTCTTC. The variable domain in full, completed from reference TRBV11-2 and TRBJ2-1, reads EAGVAQSPRYKIIEKRQSVAFWCNPISGHATLYWYQQILGQGPKLLIQFQNNGVVDDSQLPKDRFSAERLKGVDSTLKIQPAKLEDSAVYLCASSSLDLWAGNNEQFFGPGTRLTVL.